This passage covers 23 T cell receptor beta chains from one sample sequenced in a study of blood T cell repertoires in COVID-19. The data were produced by immunoSEQ multiplex PCR, yet TCRdb's version contains in-frame clones alone and is incomplete. In the table there are approximately 210,000 clones, 82% of which are singletons. Sequenced material: peripheral blood. Every receptor here comes from a woman older than 75 with acute or convalescent COVID-19.

Concerning this clone: Additional DNA sequences in this sample encode the identical CDR3. The chain carries TRBV5-4 and TRBJ2-7; possible D gene TRBD1, 6 bases. Trimming cost V 0 bases and J 6 bases, with 10 bases left between them. CDR1 is SGHNT, CDR2 YYREEE, per germline (reference sequence). The CDR3 totals 13 residues. The CDR3 loop is CASSLDRGGEQYF. In DNA, the CDR3 is TGTGCCAGCAGCTTGGATAGAGGGGGCGAGCAGTACTTC.

The DNA of the CDR3 is TGTGCCAGCAGGCTCAACTGGAATTCACCCCTCCACTTT. As protein: CASRLNWNSPLHF. V is TRBV12-3 or TRBV12-4 and J is TRBJ1-6; D call uncertain. CDR3 length: 13 residues. Trimming left V 6 bases short and J 7 bases short, with 10 bases between.

This clone was seen just once. V and J are TRBV7-2 and TRBJ2-3; 7 bases are a match to TRBD2. With V trimmed by 5 bases and J by 5 bases, 4 bases remained unmatched. Germline V gene data show CDR1 as SGHTA and CDR2 as FQGNSA. The CDR3 length is 13 residues. The CDR3 region is CASSVGRGDTQYF. The DNA for the CDR3 is TGTGCCAGCAGCGTAGGGAGGGGAGATACGCAGTATTTT.

This chain joins TRBV3-1 (or the pseudogene TRBV3-2) and TRBJ1-2, with D hard to call. Per the germline V gene, CDR1 is LGHDT and CDR2 is YNNKEL (reference sequence). V lost 1 base and J 9 bases, leaving 12 bases between the germline ends. The CDR3 has 13 amino acids. Written as DNA, the CDR3 is TGTGCCAGCAGCCAAGGAGGGTCGGGGAGCTACACCTTC. This sequence encodes CASSQGGSGSYTF.

This clone turned up a few times. The chain recombines TRBV18 with TRBJ1-5; 8 bases fit TRBD1. After removal of 4 bases from V and 6 bases from J, the junction contained 11 bases not matched to a gene. The germline CDR1 and CDR2 sequences are KGHSH and LQKENI. The CDR3 spans 16 residues. CDR3 bases: TGTGCCAGCTCACTGATGGACAGGGTATTTAGTCAGCCCCAGCATTTT. It yields the protein CASSLMDRVFSQPQHF.

The gene calls are TRBV5-6 and TRBJ2-7; TRBD1 matches 10 bases. This CDR3 contains 15 residues. In germline, CDR1 is SGHDT, CDR2 YYEEEE. Trimming removed 4 bases from V and 6 bases from J; junction bases left unmatched: 10. CDR3: CASSPGQGWRGEQYF. For the CDR3, the DNA is TGTGCCAGCAGCCCGGGACAGGGGTGGAGGGGCGAGCAGTACTTC.

The chain carries TRBV7-8 and TRBJ2-1, with D tentatively TRBD1 (6 bases). This CDR3 has 14 amino acids. Per germline, CDR1 SGHVS and CDR2 FQNEAQ. Trimming removed 5 bases at V and 2 bases at J, with 10 bases between. The CDR3: CASSTDRTYNEQFF. The CDR3 nucleotides are TGTGCCAGCAGCACGGACAGAACCTACAATGAGCAGTTCTTC.

V and J are TRBV6-4 and TRBJ2-1; 8 bases map to TRBD1. The junction had 7 bases not matched to a gene; V was cut back by 5 bases and J by 4 bases. The CDR3 totals 15 residues. From germline, CDR1 is MRHNA and CDR2 SNTAGT. The CDR3 sequence: CASSPDRVRYNEQFF. The CDR3 DNA reads TGTGCCAGCAGTCCGGACAGGGTACGGTACAATGAGCAGTTCTTC.

V and J are TRBV4-1 and TRBJ1-1; D remains unclear. Germline V gene data show CDR1 as MGHRA and CDR2 as YSYEKL. This CDR3 region has 16 residues. V lost 5 bases, J lost 0 bases, and 16 bases lay in between. CDR3 protein: CASSSPRSSMNTEAFF. CDR3 nucleotide sequence: TGCGCCAGCAGCAGTCCCAGGTCCTCGATGAACACTGAAGCTTTCTTT.

This clone was counted only a few times. This chain links TRBV9 with TRBJ1-6; 7 bases match TRBD1. Per the germline V gene, CDR1 is SGDLS and CDR2 is YYNGEE. The CDR3 extends over 15 amino acids. V gave up 4 bases and J gave up 5 bases; unmatched junction bases: 6. The CDR3 loop reads CASSTGTAHNSPLHF. In DNA, the CDR3 is TGTGCCAGCAGCACCGGGACAGCCCATAATTCACCCCTCCACTTT.

The chain links TRBV7-2 to TRBJ2-2; 14 bases match TRBD2. Germline loops: CDR1 SGHTA, CDR2 FQGNSA. After removal of 5 bases from V and 3 bases from J, the junction contained 8 bases not matched to a gene. CDR3 length equals 18 residues. CDR3 coding DNA: TGTGCCAGCAGCCCTCGTGGGACTAGCGGGGGTTACACCGGGGAGCTGTTTTTT. It codes for CASSPRGTSGGYTGELFF. Based on the CDR3 plus reference TRBV7-2 and TRBJ2-2, the full variable domain is GAGVSQSPSNKVTEKGKDVELRCDPISGHTALYWYRQSLGQGLEFLIYFQGNSAPDKSGLPSDRFSAERTGGSVSTLTIQRTQQEDSAVYLCASSPRGTSGGYTGELFFGEGSRLTVL.

The J gene is TRBJ2-2, the V gene TRBV28; D gene ambiguous. Germline CDR1 MDHEN, CDR2 SYDVKM. This CDR3 spans 12 amino acids. V was trimmed by 7 bases and J by 3 bases, leaving 6 bases between them. CDR3 DNA sequence: TGTGCCAGCAAGCCGGACACCGGGGAGCTGTTTTTT. This encodes CASKPDTGELFF.

V is TRBV6-2 or TRBV6-3 and J is TRBJ2-1, with a weak D call TRBD1 (5 bases). The CDR3 contains 15 residues. V lost 2 bases and J 8 bases, leaving 16 bases between the germline ends. Germline CDR1 and CDR2: MNHEY and SVGEGT. CDR3 amino acids: CASSYGQGWYDEQFF. The CDR3 nucleotides are TGTGCCAGCAGTTACGGGCAGGGCTGGTACGATGAGCAGTTCTTC.

The chain combines TRBV7-8 with TRBJ2-1; 8 nucleotides agree with TRBD2. Germline values: CDR1 SGHVS, CDR2 FQNEAQ. V shed 1 base and J 5 bases; nucleotides not matched to a gene: 13. This CDR3 is 18 amino acids long. The CDR3 reads CASSLERSGRGGNNEQFF. The CDR3 DNA sequence: TGTGCCAGCAGCTTAGAAAGGTCTGGACGGGGGGGAAACAATGAGCAGTTCTTC.

The gene calls are TRBV7-2 and TRBJ1-6; tentatively, D is TRBD1 (6 bases). Trimming left V 5 bases short and J 0 bases short, with 11 bases between. Germline V gene data show CDR1 as SGHTA and CDR2 as FQGNSA. The CDR3 contains 16 residues. This chain's CDR3 is CASSRTASSYNSPLHF. In nucleotides, the CDR3 is TGTGCCAGCAGCCGGACAGCCAGCTCCTATAATTCACCCCTCCACTTT. The variable domain in full, completed from reference TRBV7-2 and TRBJ1-6, reads GAGVSQSPSNKVTEKGKDVELRCDPISGHTALYWYRQSLGQGLEFLIYFQGNSAPDKSGLPSDRFSAERTGGSVSTLTIQRTQQEDSAVYLCASSRTASSYNSPLHFGNGTRLTVT.

The rearrangement uses TRBV5-5 and TRBJ1-5, with TRBD1 matching 12 bases. J lost 7 bases, V lost 0 bases, and 5 bases had no gene match. The CDR3 is made up of 16 amino acids. In germline, CDR1 is SGHKS, CDR2 YYEKEE (reference sequence). The CDR3 DNA follows: TGTGCCAGCAGCTTGGCCGGGACAGGGGGCGGGCAGCCCCAGCATTTT. This encodes CASSLAGTGGGQPQHF.

The V call is TRBV24-1, the J call TRBJ1-2; a possible D gene is TRBD1 (6 bases). The CDR3 covers 13 residues. Trimming cost V 4 bases and J 8 bases, with 13 bases left between them. Germline CDR1 reads KGHDR; CDR2 reads SFDVKD. The CDR3 spells CATSEAGQGGYTF. As DNA, the CDR3 is TGTGCCACCAGTGAGGCAGGGCAGGGGGGCTACACCTTC.

This clone was detected once. This rearrangement joins TRBV27 to TRBJ2-5, with TRBD1 identical over 9 bases. Trimming removed 10 bases from V and 5 bases from J; junction bases left unmatched: 14. This CDR3 comprises 15 residues. Germline V gene sequence: CDR1 MNHEY, CDR2 SMNVEV (reference sequence). CDR3 residues: CATPTGGAYRETQYF. DNA for the CDR3: TGTGCCACCCCGACAGGGGGAGCTTATCGGGAGACCCAGTACTTC.

Worth noting for this clone: The sample contains more than one DNA sequence encoding this CDR3. The DNA of the CDR3 is TGTGCCAGCAGCTTAGGCCAGGGGAACACTGAAGCTTTCTTT. It is translated as CASSLGQGNTEAFF. The J gene is TRBJ1-1, the V gene TRBV13; D is possibly TRBD1 (5 bases). With 0 bases removed from V and 1 base from J, the gap between germline ends came to 6 bases. The CDR3 is made up of 14 amino acids. From germline, CDR1 is PRHDT and CDR2 FYEKMQ (reference sequence).

The sample holds a few counts of this clone. The chain uses TRBV19 and TRBJ1-4; D possibly corresponds to TRBD1 (6 bases). This CDR3 contains 17 residues. V was cut by 5 bases and J by 8 bases, with 24 bases left in between. Germline lookup yields CDR1 LNHDA and CDR2 SQIVND (reference sequence). CDR3 sequence reads: CASSPETGSPSGEKLFF. CDR3 sequence (DNA): TGTGCCAGTAGTCCTGAGACAGGATCACCCTCGGGGGAAAAACTGTTTTTT.

This clone occurred once. The chain combines TRBV19 with TRBJ2-3, with D perhaps TRBD2 (5 bases). The ends were cut back, 4 bases at V and 1 base at J, with 6 bases in the middle. CDR1 LNHDA and CDR2 SQIVND come from the germline V gene (reference sequence). The CDR3 length is 13 residues. This chain's CDR3 is CASSTRGTDTQYF. In DNA, the CDR3 is TGTGCCAGTAGTACGCGGGGCACAGATACGCAGTATTTT.

The V gene is TRBV4-3, the J gene TRBJ1-2; D unresolved. This CDR3 has 14 residues. Germline loops: CDR1 LGHNA, CDR2 YSLEER. Trimming took 0 bases from V and 5 from J, leaving 10 bases between them. The CDR3 DNA reads as TGCGCCAGCAGCCAAGATAATCGAGGATATGGCTACACCTTC. This sequence encodes CASSQDNRGYGYTF.

The sample holds a few counts of this clone. V and J are TRBV10-1 and TRBJ2-1, with 9 bases matching TRBD2. The length of the CDR3 is 15 residues. The ends lost 6 bases at V and 5 bases at J; junction bases unmatched: 8. CDR1 is WNHNN and CDR2 is SYGVQD in the germline V gene (reference sequence). The CDR3 nucleotides are TGCGCCAGCAGCCATAGCGGGGGCCCCGACAATGAGCAGTTCTTC. Translation: CASSHSGGPDNEQFF.